This record looks at one T cell receptor beta chain sequence and its context. The antigen remains undetermined. Trimming cost V 4 bases and J 3 bases, with 6 bases left between them. Germline V gene lookup returns CDR1 SEHNR and CDR2 FQNEAQ (reference sequence). This CDR3 is built from 12 residues. The sample belongs to a study of T cells in Graves' hyperthyroidism and ophthalmopathy. General study findings and limits: In blood, most of the thyroid clonotypes expanded above 0.001 were also present.

Lactation, pregnancy, other autoimmune disease or uncontrolled infection led to exclusion of patients. For the diagnoses, clinical symptoms, serum thyroxine and TRAb, thyroid ultrasound and orbital computed tomography were used. Template material for amplifying TCR beta CDR3 regions consisted of RNA transcripts. Researchers ran a first-round RT-PCR on the TCR CDR3 using the HTBI primer set. A single record per CDR3 protein comes from TCRdb applying MiXCR to the multiplex PCR reads. The table records under 400,000 distinct CDR3 sequences, 18% of them present only once. The chain links TRBV7-9 to TRBJ1-2; D is undetermined. The specimen sequenced was blood. This TCR was recovered from a woman between 50 and 59 years old with Graves' hyperthyroidism. CDR3: CASSYEDYGYTF. The DNA for the CDR3 is TGTGCCAGCAGCTATGAAGACTATGGCTACACCTTC.